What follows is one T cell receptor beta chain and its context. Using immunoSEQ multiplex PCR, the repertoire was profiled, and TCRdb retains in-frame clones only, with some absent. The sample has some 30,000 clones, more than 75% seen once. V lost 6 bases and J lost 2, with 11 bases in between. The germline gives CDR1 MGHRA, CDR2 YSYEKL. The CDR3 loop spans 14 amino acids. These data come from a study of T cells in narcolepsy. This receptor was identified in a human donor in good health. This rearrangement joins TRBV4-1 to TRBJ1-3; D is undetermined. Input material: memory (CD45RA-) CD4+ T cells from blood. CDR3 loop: CASSRGITGNTIYF. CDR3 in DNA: TGCGCCAGCAGTCGAGGGATTACTGGAAACACCATATATTTT.